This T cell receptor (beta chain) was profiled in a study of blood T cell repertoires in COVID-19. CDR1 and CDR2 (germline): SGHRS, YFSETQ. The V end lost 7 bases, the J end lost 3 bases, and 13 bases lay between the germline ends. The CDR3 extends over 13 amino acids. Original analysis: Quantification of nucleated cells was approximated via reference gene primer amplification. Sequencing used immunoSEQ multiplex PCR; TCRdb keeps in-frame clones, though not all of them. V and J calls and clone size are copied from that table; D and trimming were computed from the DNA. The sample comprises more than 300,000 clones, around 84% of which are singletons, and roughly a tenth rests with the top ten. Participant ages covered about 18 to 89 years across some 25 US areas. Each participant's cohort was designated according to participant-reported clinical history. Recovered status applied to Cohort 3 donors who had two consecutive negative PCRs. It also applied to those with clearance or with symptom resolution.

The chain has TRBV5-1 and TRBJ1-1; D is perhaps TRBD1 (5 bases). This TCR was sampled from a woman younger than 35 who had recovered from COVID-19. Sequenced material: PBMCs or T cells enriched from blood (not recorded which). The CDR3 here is CASSRGEDTEAFF. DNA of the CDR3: TGCGCCAGCTCTCGGGGGGAGGACACTGAAGCTTTCTTT.